Listed below are T cell receptor beta chains from one sample, sequenced in a study of T cell repertoires in cytomegalovirus infection. TCRdb reprocessed the reads with MiXCR, giving one entry per CDR3 protein. Seen here are hundreds of thousands of distinct CDR3 sequences, approximately 25% observed once, and the top ten hold roughly 8%. Material for sequencing was CD8+ T cells from PBMCs. The origin of the receptors is a human donor in good health (CMV status not recorded). Some clones in this sample may be carry-over from other donors' samples. The CDR3 runs from the conserved cysteine through the conserved F or W. The D gene is left open where the match is weak. Some rows mark clone size as missing; the rest say once, few, many or name a class of expanded clone.

>.|TRBJ1-1|.|TRBV4-1
CASSQIGGPTEAFF
TGCGCCAGCAGCCAAATAGGGGGGCCGACTGAAGCTTTCTTT
>few|TRBJ2-7|.|TRBV7-9
CASSAGQSYEQYF
TGTGCCAGCAGCGCGGGACAATCCTACGAGCAGTACTTC
>.|TRBJ1-4|.|TRBV20-1
CSARALGLFF
TGCAGTGCTCGGGCCCTAGGACTGTTTTTT
>.|TRBJ2-2|.|TRBV7-6
CASSLTTGTGELFF
TGTGCCAGCAGCCTAACAACGGGGACGGGGGAGCTGTTTTTT
>.|TRBJ2-1|.|TRBV19
CASSISRSSYNEQFF
TGTGCCAGTAGTATCTCGAGGAGCTCCTACAATGAGCAGTTCTTC
>.|TRBJ2-2|.|TRBV14
CTSSPPGANTGELFF
TGTACCAGCAGCCCCCCAGGGGCGAACACCGGGGAGCTGTTTTTT
>many|TRBJ2-1|TRBD1|TRBV27
CASSSIRTGLYNEQFF
TGTGCGAGCAGTTCTATAAGGACAGGCTTGTACAATGAGCAGTTCTTC
>many|TRBJ1-1|TRBD1|TRBV7-6
CASSSGDRLEAFF
TGTGCCAGCAGCTCCGGGGACAGGCTCGAAGCTTTCTTT
>few|TRBJ2-5|TRBD1|TRBV6-1
CASSENRGREETQYF
TGTGCCAGCAGTGAAAACAGGGGGCGAGAGGAGACCCAGTACTTC
>.|TRBJ1-6|.|TRBV20-1
CSARGRDTINSPLHF
TGCAGTGCTAGAGGGCGGGACACCATTAATTCACCCCTCCACTTT
>few|TRBJ2-1|.|TRBV7-6
CASSLETASNEQFF
TGTGCCAGCAGCTTAGAGACAGCCTCTAATGAGCAGTTCTTC
>.|TRBJ2-7|.|TRBV7-9
CASSLAEAGIHEQYF
TGTGCCAGCAGCTTAGCCGAGGCAGGGATCCACGAGCAGTACTTC
>many|TRBJ1-1|.|TRBV19
CASSIERDHTDTEAFF
TGTGCCAGTAGTATAGAAAGGGACCATACGGACACTGAAGCTTTCTTT
>.|TRBJ1-2|TRBD1|TRBV29-1
CSVAGQAYYYGYTF
TGCAGCGTCGCCGGACAGGCCTACTACTATGGCTACACCTTC
>.|TRBJ1-4|.|TRBV15
CATSVVSGWKTNEKLFF
TGTGCCACCAGCGTCGTGTCGGGTTGGAAAACTAATGAAAAACTGTTTTTT
>.|TRBJ2-5|.|TRBV19
CASSTNPTANQETQYF
TGTGCCAGTAGCACCAACCCGACAGCGAACCAAGAGACCCAGTACTTC